The following is a T cell receptor (beta chain) sequence with its context. Its antigen is unidentified. The sample belongs to a study of chemoradiotherapy in HPV16-positive cancers. Study-level background: Functional T-cell assays on a couple of HPV16-positive patients' cells defined candidate HPV-specific clones and common TCR motifs.

General study results and limits: For HPV16-positive patients, expanding HPV-responsive T cells associated with longer recurrence-free survival. Candidate HPV-specific clones and E7-related TCR motifs grew in tumor during treatment.

Profiled with immunoSEQ multiplex PCR; TCRdb holds only in-frame clones, not every one. The sample lists over 5,000 clones, over 60% occurring once. Germline V gene data show CDR1 as MDHEN and CDR2 as SYDVKM. The CDR3 runs to 15 residues. J was trimmed by 3 bases and V by 2 bases; bases with no gene match: 3. Samples were taken several times over chemoradiotherapy. This TCR was recovered from a human donor with HPV-associated anogenital cancer. The chain joins TRBV28 to TRBJ1-1; 10 bases align to TRBD1. This specimen was collected from a patient who underwent chemoradiotherapy. CDR3 amino acids: CASSLGGTGDTEAFF. For the CDR3, the DNA is TGTGCCAGCAGTTTAGGGGGGACAGGGGACACTGAAGCTTTCTTT.